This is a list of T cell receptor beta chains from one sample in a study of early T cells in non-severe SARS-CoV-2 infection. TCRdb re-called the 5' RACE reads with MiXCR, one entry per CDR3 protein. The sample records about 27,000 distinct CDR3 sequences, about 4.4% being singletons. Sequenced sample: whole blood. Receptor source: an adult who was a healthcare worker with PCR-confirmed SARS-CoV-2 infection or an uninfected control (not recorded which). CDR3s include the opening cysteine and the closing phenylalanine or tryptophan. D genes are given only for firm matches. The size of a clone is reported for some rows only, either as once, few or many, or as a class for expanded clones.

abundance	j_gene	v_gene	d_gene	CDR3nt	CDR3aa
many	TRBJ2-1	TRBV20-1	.	TGCAGTGCTAGTCGGACACCCTCCTACAATGAGCAGTTCTTC	CSASRTPSYNEQFF
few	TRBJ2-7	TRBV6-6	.	TGTGCCAGCAGTTACTCGCGAGGGAGCGGTTACGAGCAGTACTTC	CASSYSRGSGYEQYF
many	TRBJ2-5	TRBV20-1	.	TGCAGTGCTGGCCGGACCAGCCTCCAAGAGACCCAGTACTTC	CSAGRTSLQETQYF
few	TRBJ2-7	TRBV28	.	TGTGCCAGCCGGGACAACTCCTACGAGCAGTACTTC	CASRDNSYEQYF
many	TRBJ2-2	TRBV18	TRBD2	TGTGCCAGCCAACCCCCTAGCGGAACCGGGGAGCTGTTTTTT	CASQPPSGTGELFF
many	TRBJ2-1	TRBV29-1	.	TGCAGCGTTAGTAGCGGTGAGCAGTTCTTC	CSVSSGEQFF
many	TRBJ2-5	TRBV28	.	TGTGCCAGCATCGGGCGGTCAGAGACCCAGTACTTC	CASIGRSETQYF
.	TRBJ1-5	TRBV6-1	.	TGTGCCAGCCTACGGCGAACACAGGGCTGGAATCAGCCCCAGCATTTT	CASLRRTQGWNQPQHF
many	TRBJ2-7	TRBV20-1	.	TGCAGTGCTAGGGCGGGCAGGGAGTACGAGCAGTACTTC	CSARAGREYEQYF
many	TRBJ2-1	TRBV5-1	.	TGCGCCAGCAGCTTGGCCGGCACGGACAATGAGCAGTTCTTC	CASSLAGTDNEQFF
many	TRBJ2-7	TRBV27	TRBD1	TGTGCCAGCAGCTCGGGACAGAGCACCTCCTACGAGCAGTACTTC	CASSSGQSTSYEQYF
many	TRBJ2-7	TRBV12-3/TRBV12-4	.	TGTGCCAGCAGTACAGGGTACCCCTACGAGCAGTACTTC	CASSTGYPYEQYF
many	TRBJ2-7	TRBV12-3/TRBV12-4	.	TGTGCCAGCAGTTCCGACACCTACGAGCAGTACTTC	CASSSDTYEQYF
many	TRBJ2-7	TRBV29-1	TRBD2	TGCAGCGTTTCGACCGGACTAGCGGGAGGGCGCGAGCAGTACTTC	CSVSTGLAGGREQYF
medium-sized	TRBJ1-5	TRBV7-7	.	TGTGCCAGCAGCTTGACTCAGCCCCAGCATTTT	CASSLTQPQHF
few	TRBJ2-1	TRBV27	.	TGTGCCAGCAGTCCGGGACTTAATAATGAGCAGTTCTTC	CASSPGLNNEQFF
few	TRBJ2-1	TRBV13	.	TGTGCCAGCAGCTCTTTAAACAATGAGCAGTTCTTC	CASSSLNNEQFF
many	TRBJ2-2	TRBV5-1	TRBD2	TGCGCCAGCAGCTTCCTAGCGGGTGTGACCGGGGAGCTGTTTTTT	CASSFLAGVTGELFF
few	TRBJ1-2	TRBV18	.	TGTGCCAGCTCAGAGCGCGGCAGGGACTATGGCTACACCTTC	CASSERGRDYGYTF
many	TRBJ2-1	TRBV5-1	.	TGCGCCAGCAGCTTGGACTACAACAATGAGCAGTTCTTC	CASSLDYNNEQFF
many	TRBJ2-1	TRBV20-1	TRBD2	TGCAGTGCTACCCCGGGACTAGCGGGAAACAATGAGCAGTTCTTC	CSATPGLAGNNEQFF
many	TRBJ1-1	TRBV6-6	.	TGTGCCAGCAGCTCGGACACTGAAGCTTTCTTT	CASSSDTEAFF